This T cell receptor (beta chain) came from a study of T cell responses to AZD1222 COVID-19 vaccine. Regarding the study as a whole: Just a handful of people given AZD1222 tested seropositive at baseline. Spike-specific TCR breadth and depth both grew after two AZD1222 doses.

Regarding this clone: Its specificity is unknown.

The CDR3 runs to 15 residues. Germline CDR1 reads MNHNS; CDR2 reads SASEGT. V lost 2 bases, J lost 5 bases, and 15 bases lay in between. The table came from immunoSEQ multiplex PCR; TCRdb's copy has only in-frame clones and leaves some out. The table includes about 160,000 clones, 90% to 95% detected once. This receptor was taken from an adult in good health. The chain joins TRBV6-1 to TRBJ2-5; D remains unclear. The sequencing here drew on peripheral blood, taken on day 0 of AZD1222 vaccination. The CDR3 DNA follows: TGTGCCAGCAGTGAACGATATTTACCTCGGGAGACCCAGTACTTC. It yields the protein CASSERYLPRETQYF.